This is a list of T cell receptor beta chains from one sample in a study of B cell selection in AIRE deficiency. TCRdb's table, derived via immunoSEQ multiplex PCR, lists solely in-frame clones and lacks some. The sample includes some 19,000 clones, 97% of them seen just once. Sequences were obtained from conventional CD4+ T cells sorted from PBMCs. These receptors came from a human donor with AIRE deficiency. CDR3s include the opening cysteine and the closing phenylalanine or tryptophan. The D gene is left open where the match is weak. Expanded clones get a size class; other rows say once, few or many, or leave the size out.

DNA: TGTGCCACCAGCAAGGGGGCGGGAGTGGCAGATACGCAGTATTTT
CDR3: CATSKGAGVADTQYF
V: TRBV15
size: -
D: -
J: TRBJ2-3

DNA: TGTGCCAGCAGTTCCGGGAGGGGACAGCCGATCGTACCCCAGCATTTT
CDR3: CASSSGRGQPIVPQHF
V: TRBV27
size: -
D: TRBD1
J: TRBJ1-5

DNA: TGTGCCAGCAGCTCCAGAAAGGGGGGCCAGCCCCAGCATTTT
CDR3: CASSSRKGGQPQHF
V: TRBV7-8
size: -
D: -
J: TRBJ1-5

DNA: TGTGCCAGCAGCTTAGGCGGCAGTGGAACCTACGAGCAGTACTTC
CDR3: CASSLGGSGTYEQYF
V: TRBV11-3
size: -
D: -
J: TRBJ2-7

DNA: TGTGCCAGCAGTCCTAGCCGGGGCGAGCAGTACTTC
CDR3: CASSPSRGEQYF
V: TRBV6-1
size: -
D: -
J: TRBJ2-7

DNA: TGTGCCAGCAGCTTCAAGTTGGATAGAAAGGACACTGAAGCTTTCTTT
CDR3: CASSFKLDRKDTEAFF
V: TRBV5-8
size: -
D: -
J: TRBJ1-1

DNA: TGCGCCAGCAGCTTGGGTGACAGCTCTAATTCACCCCTCCACTTT
CDR3: CASSLGDSSNSPLHF
V: TRBV5-1
size: -
D: -
J: TRBJ1-6

DNA: TGTGCCAGCAGTATTGGAGTGGGGGGGCGCTATAGTCCAGATACGCAGTATTTT
CDR3: CASSIGVGGRYSPDTQYF
V: TRBV27
size: -
D: -
J: TRBJ2-3

DNA: TGTGCCAGCTGGGAGGGGGGGAGGTTCTTCTACGAGCAGTACTTC
CDR3: CASWEGGRFFYEQYF
V: TRBV6-5
size: -
D: -
J: TRBJ2-7

DNA: TGCGCCAGCAGCCTAGGGGGCGCGGACACTGAAGCTTTCTTT
CDR3: CASSLGGADTEAFF
V: TRBV5-1
size: -
D: TRBD1
J: TRBJ1-1

DNA: TGTGCCAGCTCACCACGGGACTTCCCCCAAGCTTTCTTT
CDR3: CASSPRDFPQAFF
V: TRBV18
size: -
D: -
J: TRBJ1-1

DNA: TGTGCCAGCAGTTTTTCGGGACGGAGCAATCAGCCCCAGCATTTT
CDR3: CASSFSGRSNQPQHF
V: TRBV27
size: -
D: -
J: TRBJ1-5

DNA: TGTGCCAGCACGGAACAGGGAAGCATTTACAATGAGCAGTTCTTC
CDR3: CASTEQGSIYNEQFF
V: TRBV6-1
size: -
D: -
J: TRBJ2-1

DNA: TGCAGCGTTGAAGATGGGTTAGCGGTAGGCGGTGAGCAGTTCTTC
CDR3: CSVEDGLAVGGEQFF
V: TRBV29-1
size: -
D: -
J: TRBJ2-1

DNA: TGTGCCAGCCGCGGGACATTGAGCTCCTACGAGCAGTACTTC
CDR3: CASRGTLSSYEQYF
V: TRBV6-5
size: -
D: -
J: TRBJ2-7

DNA: TGTGCCAGCAGTACCCGGGGACAGGGGACCCCCTATGGCTACACCTTC
CDR3: CASSTRGQGTPYGYTF
V: TRBV28
size: once
D: TRBD1
J: TRBJ1-2

DNA: TGTGCCGAAGGTGTCCACCAAGAGACCCAGTACTTC
CDR3: CAEGVHQETQYF
V: TRBV2
size: -
D: -
J: TRBJ2-5

DNA: TGTGCCAGCAGCCTTAGACTAGCGCAAGAGACCCAGTACTTC
CDR3: CASSLRLAQETQYF
V: TRBV7-2
size: -
D: TRBD2
J: TRBJ2-5

DNA: TGCGCCAGCAGCCAGGCGGGAGCCGGCACCGGGGAGCTGTTTTTT
CDR3: CASSQAGAGTGELFF
V: TRBV4-3
size: -
D: TRBD2
J: TRBJ2-2

DNA: TGCGCCAGCACCCGGACAGGGGGCAATGAGCAGTTCTTC
CDR3: CASTRTGGNEQFF
V: TRBV5-1
size: -
D: TRBD1
J: TRBJ2-1

DNA: TGTGCCAGCAGCGCTAGCGGGAGCGCAGATACGCAGTATTTT
CDR3: CASSASGSADTQYF
V: TRBV9
size: -
D: TRBD2
J: TRBJ2-3

DNA: TGTGCCACCAGCAGAGATAAACGGTCCCAGCATTTT
CDR3: CATSRDKRSQHF
V: TRBV15
size: -
D: -
J: TRBJ1-5

DNA: TGCGCCAGCAGTCCCGGTGGGGGGTCCTACGAGCAGTACTTC
CDR3: CASSPGGGSYEQYF
V: TRBV5-1
size: -
D: -
J: TRBJ2-7

DNA: TGTGCCAGCACCCCCCCATCCGGGACAGCCAATTCACCCCTCCACTTT
CDR3: CASTPPSGTANSPLHF
V: TRBV21-1
size: -
D: -
J: TRBJ1-6

DNA: TGCGCCACGGCCGTTTCACCCCTCAAGGGCGAGCAGTACTTC
CDR3: CATAVSPLKGEQYF
V: TRBV5-1
size: -
D: -
J: TRBJ2-7

DNA: TGTGCCAGCAGCCCGACAAAGGGGTGGGGTGAAAAACTGTTTTTT
CDR3: CASSPTKGWGEKLFF
V: TRBV7-2
size: -
D: -
J: TRBJ1-4

DNA: TGTGCCACCGGGACTCTGGGAGATACGCAGTATTTT
CDR3: CATGTLGDTQYF
V: TRBV25-1
size: -
D: -
J: TRBJ2-3

DNA: TGCGCCAGCAGTAGTCCTATGGATCATCAGCCCCAGCATTTT
CDR3: CASSSPMDHQPQHF
V: TRBV5-1
size: few
D: -
J: TRBJ1-5

DNA: TGTGCCAGCAGCTCCTTGGTAACTAATGAAAAACTGTTTTTT
CDR3: CASSSLVTNEKLFF
V: TRBV7-8
size: -
D: -
J: TRBJ1-4

DNA: TGTGCCAGCAGTTTATTCAGACTAGCAGAGACCCAGTACTTC
CDR3: CASSLFRLAETQYF
V: TRBV27
size: -
D: TRBD2
J: TRBJ2-5

DNA: TGTGCCAGCAGTTACGGTTTGGGGGGGGCGGAGCAGTACTTC
CDR3: CASSYGLGGAEQYF
V: TRBV2
size: -
D: -
J: TRBJ2-7

DNA: TGTGCCAGCAGCTTAGATATTCGGGTCTGGGAGCTGTTTTTT
CDR3: CASSLDIRVWELFF
V: TRBV7-9
size: -
D: -
J: TRBJ2-2

DNA: TGTGCCAGCAGCTTGGTGGAGGACAGGGGGACGTCTGAAGCTTTCTTT
CDR3: CASSLVEDRGTSEAFF
V: TRBV5-4
size: -
D: TRBD1
J: TRBJ1-1

DNA: TGTGCCAGCAGAATTATCAGGGGGCGCAACTATGGCTACACCTTC
CDR3: CASRIIRGRNYGYTF
V: TRBV6-6
size: -
D: TRBD1
J: TRBJ1-2

DNA: TGTGCCAGCAGACCGAGACAGGGGGGAAAGGACAATGAGCAGTTCTTC
CDR3: CASRPRQGGKDNEQFF
V: TRBV2
size: -
D: TRBD1
J: TRBJ2-1

DNA: TGTGCCAGCAGCTTGCGTAGCCCCCGCCCCCAGTACTTC
CDR3: CASSLRSPRPQYF
V: TRBV7-2
size: -
D: -
J: TRBJ2-7

DNA: TGTGCCAGCAGTCTTGACAGGGGCTACGAGCAGTACTTC
CDR3: CASSLDRGYEQYF
V: TRBV7-2
size: -
D: TRBD1
J: TRBJ2-7